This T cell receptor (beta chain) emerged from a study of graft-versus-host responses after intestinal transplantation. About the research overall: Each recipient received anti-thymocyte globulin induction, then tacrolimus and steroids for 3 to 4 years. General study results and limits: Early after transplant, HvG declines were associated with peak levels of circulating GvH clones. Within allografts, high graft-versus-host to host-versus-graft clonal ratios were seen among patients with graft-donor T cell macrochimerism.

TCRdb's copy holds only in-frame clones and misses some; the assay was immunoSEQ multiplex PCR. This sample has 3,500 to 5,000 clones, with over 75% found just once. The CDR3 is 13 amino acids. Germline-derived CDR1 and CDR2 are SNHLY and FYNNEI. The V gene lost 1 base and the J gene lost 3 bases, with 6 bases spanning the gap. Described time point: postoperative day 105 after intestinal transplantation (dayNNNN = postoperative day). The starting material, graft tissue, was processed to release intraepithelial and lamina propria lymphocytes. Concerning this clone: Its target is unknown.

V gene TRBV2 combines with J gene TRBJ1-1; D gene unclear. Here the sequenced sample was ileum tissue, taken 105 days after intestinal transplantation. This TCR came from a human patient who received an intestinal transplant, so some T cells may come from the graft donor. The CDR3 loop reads CASSEEGYTEAFF. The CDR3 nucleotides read TGTGCCAGCAGTGAAGAGGGCTACACTGAAGCTTTCTTT.